A selection of T cell receptor beta chains follows, all from one sample in a study of blood T cell repertoires in COVID-19. Measured with immunoSEQ multiplex PCR; TCRdb has only the in-frame clones, and not every one. The data hold 140,000 to 150,000 clones, with roughly 91% observed a single time. The specimen sequenced was peripheral blood. The source is a man between 60 and 75 years old with active or convalescent COVID-19. Both conserved end residues are part of each CDR3. A D gene is named only where the DNA matches it firmly. Clone size, where shown, is once, few, many, or a class for clones that have expanded.

>NA|TRBV7-2|TRBJ1-3|NA
CASSLGGVGNTIYF
TGTGCCAGCAGCTTAGGGGGGGTTGGAAACACCATATATTTT
>TRBD2|TRBV15|TRBJ2-5|NA
CATSRGLVGETQYF
TGTGCCACCAGCAGGGGACTAGTAGGAGAGACCCAGTACTTC
>NA|TRBV24-1|TRBJ1-1|NA
CATSRGSNTEAFF
TGTGCCACCAGCCGAGGGTCTAACACTGAAGCTTTCTTT
>TRBD2|TRBV19|TRBJ2-1|NA
CASSMEGGRAWTNEQFF
TGTGCCAGTAGTATGGAGGGCGGGAGGGCCTGGACGAATGAGCAGTTCTTC
>TRBD1|TRBV9|TRBJ1-2|NA
CASSARQGTNYGYTF
TGTGCCAGCAGCGCTCGACAGGGAACTAACTATGGCTACACCTTC
>NA|TRBV24-1|TRBJ2-3|NA
CATSDSRPEGADTQYF
TGTGCCACCAGTGATTCCCGACCCGAAGGGGCAGATACGCAGTATTTT
>NA|TRBV7-3|TRBJ2-2|NA
CASSFDSTGELFF
TGTGCCAGCAGCTTCGACAGCACCGGGGAGCTGTTTTTT
>NA|TRBV4-1|TRBJ1-6|NA
CASSQDPGRISPLHF
TGCGCCAGCAGCCAAGATCCAGGGCGGATTTCACCCCTCCACTTT
>TRBD1|TRBV2|TRBJ2-7|NA
CASTPGQGDYEQYF
TGTGCCAGTACCCCGGGGCAGGGGGACTACGAGCAGTACTTC
>NA|TRBV18|TRBJ1-4|NA
CASSPAGLSNEKLFF
TGTGCCAGCTCACCGGCGGGACTCAGCAATGAAAAACTGTTTTTT
>TRBD2|TRBV6-6|TRBJ2-3|NA
CASRSQSGVGPDTQYF
TGTGCCAGCAGGTCGCAAAGCGGGGTAGGTCCAGATACGCAGTATTTT
>NA|TRBV5-5|TRBJ1-2|NA
CASSLANSLNYGYTF
TGTGCCAGCAGCTTGGCCAATAGCCTCAACTATGGCTACACCTTC
>TRBD1|TRBV13|TRBJ2-7|NA
CASSTRQGPTSYEQYF
TGTGCCAGCAGCACCAGACAGGGGCCAACCTCCTACGAGCAGTACTTC
>NA|TRBV30|TRBJ1-2|NA
CAWSLNYGYTF
TGTGCCTGGAGTCTAAACTATGGCTACACCTTC
>NA|TRBV7-2|TRBJ1-4|NA
CASRRQGVEEKLFF
TGTGCCAGCAGGCGTCAGGGTGTAGAGGAAAAACTGTTTTTT
>NA|TRBV2|TRBJ2-5|NA
CASSVGVQETQYF
TGTGCCAGCAGTGTCGGGGTACAAGAGACCCAGTACTTC
>NA|TRBV5-1|TRBJ2-3|NA
CASSGAGIVDTQYF
TGCGCCAGCAGCGGCGCGGGGATAGTCGATACGCAGTATTTT
>NA|TRBV27|TRBJ2-1|NA
CASSLRGDEQFF
TGTGCCAGCAGTTTAAGGGGCGATGAGCAGTTCTTC
>TRBD1|TRBV6-5|TRBJ1-1|NA
CASSSTGGAGTEAFF
TGTGCCAGCAGTTCAACAGGGGGCGCGGGGACTGAAGCTTTCTTT
>NA|TRBV3-1/TRBV3-2|TRBJ1-2|NA
CASSPSREISDGYTF
TGTGCCAGCAGCCCCTCCAGGGAAATATCGGATGGCTACACCTTC
>TRBD2|TRBV2|TRBJ2-1|NA
CASPGTSGGIGEQFF
TGTGCCAGCCCCGGGACTAGCGGGGGGATAGGTGAGCAGTTCTTC
>TRBD1|TRBV5-1|TRBJ2-1|NA
CASRSTVPGQGITYNEQFF
TGCGCCAGCAGATCCACCGTCCCGGGACAGGGAATAACCTACAATGAGCAGTTCTTC
>NA|TRBV4-2|TRBJ1-5|NA
CASSQGADHSNQPQHF
TGTGCCAGCAGCCAAGGCGCGGATCATAGCAATCAGCCCCAGCATTTT
>TRBD1|TRBV29-1|TRBJ1-2|NA
CSVDSAGGYGYTF
TGCAGCGTTGATTCCGCAGGGGGCTATGGCTACACCTTC
>TRBD1|TRBV19|TRBJ2-1|NA
CASSLTDRWEQQFF
TGTGCCAGTAGTCTTACGGACAGGTGGGAACAGCAGTTCTTC
>NA|TRBV5-1|TRBJ1-1|NA
CASSLGRPGYTEAFF
TGCGCCAGCAGCTTGGGCAGGCCGGGGTACACTGAAGCTTTCTTT
>TRBD2|TRBV28|TRBJ2-5|NA
CASSLGTSAKYQETQYF
TGTGCCAGCAGTTTAGGGACTAGCGCAAAGTACCAAGAGACCCAGTACTTC
>TRBD1|TRBV6-5|TRBJ2-5|NA
CASSYGGTGKETQYF
TGTGCCAGCAGTTACGGGGGGACAGGTAAAGAGACCCAGTACTTC
>NA|TRBV24-1|TRBJ2-1|NA
CATSGAGATSYYNEQFF
TGTGCCACCAGTGGGGCTGGGGCGACCTCCTATTACAATGAGCAGTTCTTC
>TRBD2|TRBV18|TRBJ2-1|NA
CASSPPGGGSSINEQFF
TGTGCCAGCTCACCACCCGGCGGGGGTTCGTCGATCAATGAGCAGTTCTTC
>NA|TRBV14|TRBJ2-1|NA
CASSRHPLGQIYNEQFF
TGTGCCAGCAGCCGGCACCCGCTCGGACAGATCTACAATGAGCAGTTCTTC
>TRBD1|TRBV27|TRBJ2-1|few
CASSRDRDRVYNEQFF
TGTGCCAGCAGTAGAGACCGGGACAGGGTATACAATGAGCAGTTCTTC
>NA|TRBV12-3/TRBV12-4|TRBJ1-2|NA
CASSKTDNYGYTF
TGTGCCAGCAGTAAGACAGACAACTATGGCTACACCTTC
>TRBD1|TRBV4-2|TRBJ1-5|NA
CASSQDEGTDYSNQPQHF
TGTGCCAGCAGCCAAGATGAAGGGACAGATTATAGCAATCAGCCCCAGCATTTT
>TRBD1|TRBV2|TRBJ2-7|NA
CASLRDRAMSEQYF
TGTGCCAGTCTCCGGGACAGGGCGATGTCCGAGCAGTACTTC
>TRBD2|TRBV2|TRBJ2-2|once
CASSGTSGGYTGELFF
TGTGCCAGCAGTGGGACCAGCGGGGGATACACCGGGGAGCTGTTTTTT
>NA|TRBV28|TRBJ2-1|NA
CASSLMAGKSSYNEQFF
TGTGCCAGCAGTTTAATGGCGGGGAAGAGCTCCTACAATGAGCAGTTCTTC
>NA|TRBV10-3|TRBJ2-2|few
CAISDSGRPGELFF
TGTGCCATCAGTGATAGTGGGCGTCCCGGGGAGCTGTTTTTT
>TRBD2|TRBV4-3|TRBJ2-2|many
CASSQDLGGLAITGELFF
TGCGCCAGCAGCCAAGATCTAGGGGGACTAGCGATTACCGGGGAGCTGTTTTTT
>TRBD2|TRBV4-1|TRBJ2-5|NA
CASSPLAGGLGETQYF
TGCGCCAGCAGCCCCCTAGCGGGGGGGCTCGGCGAGACCCAGTACTTC
>NA|TRBV27|TRBJ1-1|NA
CASSEIQGRATEAFF
TGTGCCAGCAGCGAAATACAGGGAAGGGCCACTGAAGCTTTCTTT
>NA|TRBV21-1|TRBJ2-1|NA
CASRTEGTGGGRDFYYNEQFF
TGTGCCAGCAGGACGGAAGGAACAGGGGGGGGCCGGGACTTCTACTACAATGAGCAGTTCTTC
>NA|TRBV7-9|TRBJ2-3|NA
CASSLVRDTQYF
TGTGCCAGCAGCTTAGTTCGTGATACGCAGTATTTT
>NA|TRBV24-1|TRBJ1-2|NA
CATSADRQPYGYTF
TGTGCCACCAGCGCGGATCGACAGCCCTATGGCTACACCTTC
>TRBD1|TRBV2|TRBJ1-2|NA
CASSEDRGYGYTF
TGTGCCAGCAGTGAGGACAGGGGATATGGCTACACCTTC
>TRBD1|TRBV19|TRBJ2-6|NA
CASSMRGQGANVLTF
TGTGCCAGTAGTATGAGGGGGCAAGGGGCCAACGTCCTGACTTTC
>TRBD1|TRBV7-9|TRBJ2-7|NA
CASSNRDSLYEQYF
TGTGCCAGCAGCAACCGGGACAGCCTTTACGAGCAGTACTTC
>TRBD1|TRBV7-2|TRBJ2-1|NA
CASSFTGGNEQFF
TGTGCCAGCAGCTTTACAGGGGGCAATGAGCAGTTCTTC
>NA|TRBV10-2|TRBJ1-1|NA
CASSEPSVSEAFF
TGCGCCAGCAGTGAGCCGAGTGTCTCTGAAGCTTTCTTT
>NA|TRBV9|TRBJ1-2|NA
CASSAGDTNGYTF
TGTGCCAGCAGCGCCGGGGACACGAATGGCTACACCTTC
>NA|TRBV6-1|TRBJ2-1|once
CASSERASVTYNEQFF
TGTGCCAGCAGTGAAAGAGCTAGCGTAACCTACAATGAGCAGTTCTTC
>TRBD2|TRBV5-5|TRBJ2-3|NA
CASSFRGWSSGIEDTQYF
TGTGCCAGCAGCTTTCGGGGCTGGTCTAGCGGGATTGAGGATACGCAGTATTTT
>NA|TRBV5-8|TRBJ2-4|NA
CASSPHQRGTKNIQYF
TGTGCCAGCAGCCCACACCAACGGGGGACCAAAAACATTCAGTACTTC
>TRBD2|TRBV19|TRBJ2-7|NA
CASSPTREELVYF
TGTGCCAGTAGTCCCACCCGGGAGGAGTTGGTGTACTTC
>TRBD1|TRBV4-2|TRBJ2-1|NA
CASSQPGQGDSSYNEQFF
TGTGCCAGCAGCCAACCCGGACAGGGCGATAGCTCCTACAATGAGCAGTTCTTC